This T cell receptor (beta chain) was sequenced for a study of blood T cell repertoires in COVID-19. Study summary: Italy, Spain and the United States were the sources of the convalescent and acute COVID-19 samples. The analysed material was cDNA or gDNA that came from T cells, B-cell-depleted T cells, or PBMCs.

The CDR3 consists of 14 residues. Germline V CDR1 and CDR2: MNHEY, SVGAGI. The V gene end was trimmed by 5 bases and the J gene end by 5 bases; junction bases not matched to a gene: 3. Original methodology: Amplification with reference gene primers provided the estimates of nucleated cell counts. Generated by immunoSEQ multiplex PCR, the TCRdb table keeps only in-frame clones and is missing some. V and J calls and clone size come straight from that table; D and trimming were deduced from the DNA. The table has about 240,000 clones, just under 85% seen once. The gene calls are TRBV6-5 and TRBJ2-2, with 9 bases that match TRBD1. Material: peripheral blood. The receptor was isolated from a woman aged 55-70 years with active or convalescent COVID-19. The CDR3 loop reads CASSRTGETGELFF. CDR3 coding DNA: TGTGCCAGCAGTAGGACAGGGGAGACCGGGGAGCTGTTTTTT.